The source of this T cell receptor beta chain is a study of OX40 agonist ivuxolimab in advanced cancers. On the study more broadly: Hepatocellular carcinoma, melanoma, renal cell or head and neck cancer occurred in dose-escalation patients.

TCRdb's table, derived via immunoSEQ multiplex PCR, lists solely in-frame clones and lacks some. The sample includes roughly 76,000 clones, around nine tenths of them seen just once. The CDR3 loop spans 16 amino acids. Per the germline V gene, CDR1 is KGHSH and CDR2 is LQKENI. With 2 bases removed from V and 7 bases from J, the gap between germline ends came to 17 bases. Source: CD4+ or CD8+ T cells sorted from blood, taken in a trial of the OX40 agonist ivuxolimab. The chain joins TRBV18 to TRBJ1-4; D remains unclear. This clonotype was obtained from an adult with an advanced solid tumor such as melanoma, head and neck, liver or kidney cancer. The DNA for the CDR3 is TGTGCCAGCTCACCATTAGAGGTCGAAGGGCTTGAAAAACTGTTTTTT. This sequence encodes CASSPLEVEGLEKLFF.